This T cell receptor (beta chain) was recovered during a study of liver allograft versus peripheral blood T cells. At the level of the study: T cell receptor repertoires in transplanted livers were compared with those in recipients' peripheral blood. Study outcomes and limitations: Liver allograft and peripheral blood T cell receptor repertoires reportedly differed.

This clonotype is medium-sized (0.01 to 0.1%) within its sample. The antigen remains undetermined. Using its own MiXCR run on the reads, TCRdb lists one record per CDR3 protein. Found here are 740 or so distinct CDR3 sequences, about 15% of them singletons; the top ten hold almost 40%. Germline V lookup: CDR1 MNHEY, CDR2 SMNVEV (reference sequence). The CDR3 is 18 amino acids. After removal of 8 bases from V and 1 base from J, the junction contained 15 bases not matched to a gene. The rearrangement joins TRBV27 to TRBJ2-3, with 10 bases fitting TRBD2. This receptor was identified in a human patient who had a liver transplant. The graft donor may be the source of some T cells. This CDR3 is CASGPRDLLAGGTDTQYF. CDR3 in DNA: TGTGCCAGCGGACCCCGGGATCTTCTAGCGGGAGGCACAGATACGCAGTATTTT.